The TCR beta chain described here comes from a study of T cell responses to AZD1222 COVID-19 vaccine. In its sample, this clone was seen a few times. Its antigen is unidentified. Sequencing was performed with immunoSEQ multiplex PCR; in TCRdb, only in-frame clones are kept and a portion is missing. This table holds 54,000 or so clones, 60% to 80% found once. This CDR3 spans 13 amino acids. Trimming took 1 base from V and 0 from J, leaving 3 bases between them. CDR1 is SEHNR and CDR2 is FQNEAQ in the germline V gene (reference sequence). Study-wide points: The donor group comprised mostly white British people and more females; the analysis possibly underestimated clonal diversity.

The V call is TRBV7-9, the J call TRBJ2-5; no definite D call. This material consisted of peripheral blood, taken 28 days after the second AZD1222 dose. This sequence was found in an adult who received the AZD1222 COVID-19 vaccine. The CDR3 region has the DNA TGTGCCAGCAGCTTAGGCAACCAAGAGACCCAGTACTTC. It codes for CASSLGNQETQYF.